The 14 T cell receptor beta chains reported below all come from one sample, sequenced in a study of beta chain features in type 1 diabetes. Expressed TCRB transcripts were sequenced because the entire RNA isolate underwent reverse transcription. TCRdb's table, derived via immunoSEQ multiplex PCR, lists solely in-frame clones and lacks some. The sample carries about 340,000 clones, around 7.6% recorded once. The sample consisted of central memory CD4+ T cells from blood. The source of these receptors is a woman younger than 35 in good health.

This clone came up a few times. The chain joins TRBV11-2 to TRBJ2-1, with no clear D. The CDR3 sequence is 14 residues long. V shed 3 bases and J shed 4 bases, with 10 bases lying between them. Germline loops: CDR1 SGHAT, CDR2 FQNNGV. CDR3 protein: CASSFASGYNEQFF. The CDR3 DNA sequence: TGTGCCAGCAGCTTTGCTAGTGGTTACAATGAGCAGTTCTTC.

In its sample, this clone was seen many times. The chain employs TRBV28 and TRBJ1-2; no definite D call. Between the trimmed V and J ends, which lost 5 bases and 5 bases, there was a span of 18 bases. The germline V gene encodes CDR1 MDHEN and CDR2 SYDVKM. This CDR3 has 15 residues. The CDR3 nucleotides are TGTGCCAGCAGTCGCACGGGAACCTTCGGGTATGGCTACACCTTC. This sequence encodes CASSRTGTFGYGYTF.

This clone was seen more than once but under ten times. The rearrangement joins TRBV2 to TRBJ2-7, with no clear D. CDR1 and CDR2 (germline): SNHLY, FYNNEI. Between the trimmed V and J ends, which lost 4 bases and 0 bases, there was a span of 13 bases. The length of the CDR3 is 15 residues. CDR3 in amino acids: CASSAYSASSYEQYF. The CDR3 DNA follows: TGTGCCAGCAGTGCTTATTCGGCTAGCTCCTACGAGCAGTACTTC.

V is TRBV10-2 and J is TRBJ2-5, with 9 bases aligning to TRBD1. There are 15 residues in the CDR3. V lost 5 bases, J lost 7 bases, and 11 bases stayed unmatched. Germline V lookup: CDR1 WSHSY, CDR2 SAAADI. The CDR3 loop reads CASSPGTGTRGTQYF. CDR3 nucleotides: TGCGCCAGCAGTCCCGGGACAGGGACTCGGGGGACCCAGTACTTC.

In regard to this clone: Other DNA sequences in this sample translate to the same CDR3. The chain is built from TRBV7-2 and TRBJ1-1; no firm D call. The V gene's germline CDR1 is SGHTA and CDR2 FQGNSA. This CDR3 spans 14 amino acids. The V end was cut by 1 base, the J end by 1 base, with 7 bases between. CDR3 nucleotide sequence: TGTGCCAGCAGCTTAGGCCAGTCGAACACTGAAGCTTTCTTT. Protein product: CASSLGQSNTEAFF.

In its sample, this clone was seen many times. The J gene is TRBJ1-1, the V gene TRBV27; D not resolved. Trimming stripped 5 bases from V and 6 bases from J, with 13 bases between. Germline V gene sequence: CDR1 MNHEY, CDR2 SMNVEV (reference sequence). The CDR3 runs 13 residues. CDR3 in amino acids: CASSKGVGAEAFF. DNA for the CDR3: TGTGCCAGCAGTAAAGGTGTAGGAGCTGAAGCTTTCTTT.

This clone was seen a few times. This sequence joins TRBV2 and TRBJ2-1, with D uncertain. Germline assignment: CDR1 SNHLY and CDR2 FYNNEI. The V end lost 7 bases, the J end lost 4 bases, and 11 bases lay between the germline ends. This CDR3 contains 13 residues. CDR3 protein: CASTRPYYNEQFF. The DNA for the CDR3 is TGTGCCAGCACCCGCCCTTATTACAATGAGCAGTTCTTC.

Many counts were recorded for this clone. CDR3 in DNA: TGTGCCAGCAGCCCTTTCGGACAGGGATTCACAGATACGCAGTATTTT. Translation: CASSPFGQGFTDTQYF. The chain is built from TRBV7-2 and TRBJ2-3, with 8 bases fitting TRBD1. Germline CDR1 and CDR2: SGHTA and FQGNSA. The CDR3 runs 16 residues. With 5 bases clipped from V and 2 bases from J, the junction kept 9 bases outside the gene matches. The full variable domain, with the rest looked up from reference TRBV7-2 and TRBJ2-3, is GAGVSQSPSNKVTEKGKDVELRCDPISGHTALYWYRQSLGQGLEFLIYFQGNSAPDKSGLPSDRFSAERTGGSVSTLTIQRTQQEDSAVYLCASSPFGQGFTDTQYFGPGTRLTVL.

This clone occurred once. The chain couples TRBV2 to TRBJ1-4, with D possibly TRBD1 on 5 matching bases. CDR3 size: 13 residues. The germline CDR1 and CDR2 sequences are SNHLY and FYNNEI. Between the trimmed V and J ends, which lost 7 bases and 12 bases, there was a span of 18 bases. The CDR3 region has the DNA TGTGCCAGCAATGCAGGGTGGGGAGTGGAACTGTTTTTT. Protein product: CASNAGWGVELFF.

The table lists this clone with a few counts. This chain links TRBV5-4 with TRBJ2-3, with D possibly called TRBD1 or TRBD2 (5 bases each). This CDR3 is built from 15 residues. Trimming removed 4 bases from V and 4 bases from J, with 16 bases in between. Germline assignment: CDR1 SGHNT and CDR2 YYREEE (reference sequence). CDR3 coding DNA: TGTGCCAGCAGCATACCGGGACGGAAGTCAGATACGCAGTATTTT. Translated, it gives CASSIPGRKSDTQYF.

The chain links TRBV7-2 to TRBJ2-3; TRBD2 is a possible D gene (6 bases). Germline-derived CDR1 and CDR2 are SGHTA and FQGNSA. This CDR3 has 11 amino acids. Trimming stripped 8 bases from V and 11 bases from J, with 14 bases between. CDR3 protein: CASGEESRQYF. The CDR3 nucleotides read TGTGCCAGCGGGGAGGAGAGCCGGCAGTATTTT.

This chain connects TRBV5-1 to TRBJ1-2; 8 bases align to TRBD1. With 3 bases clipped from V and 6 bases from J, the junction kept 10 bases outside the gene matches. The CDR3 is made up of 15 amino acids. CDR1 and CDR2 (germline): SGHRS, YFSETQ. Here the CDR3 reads CASSSPETGAHGYTF. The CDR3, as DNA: TGCGCCAGCAGCTCGCCCGAGACAGGGGCCCATGGCTACACCTTC.

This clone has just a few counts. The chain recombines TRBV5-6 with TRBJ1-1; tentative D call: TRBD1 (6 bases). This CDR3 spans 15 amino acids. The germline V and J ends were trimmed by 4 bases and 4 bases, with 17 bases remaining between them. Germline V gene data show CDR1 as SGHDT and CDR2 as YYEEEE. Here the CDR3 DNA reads TGTGCCAGCAGCCGACGGGGGCGCATAGTCACTGAAGCTTTCTTT. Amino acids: CASSRRGRIVTEAFF. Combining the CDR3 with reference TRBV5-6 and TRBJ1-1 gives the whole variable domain DAGVTQSPTHLIKTRGQQVTLRCSPKSGHDTVSWYQQALGQGPQFIFQYYEEEERQRGNFPDRFSGHQFPNYSSELNVNALLLGDSALYLCASSRRGRIVTEAFFGQGTRLTVV.

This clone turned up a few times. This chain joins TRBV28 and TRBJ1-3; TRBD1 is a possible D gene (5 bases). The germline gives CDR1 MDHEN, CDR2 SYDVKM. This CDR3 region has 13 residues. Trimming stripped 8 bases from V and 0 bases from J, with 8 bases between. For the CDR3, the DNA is TGTGCCAGCGAGAGGGGCTCTGGAAACACCATATATTTT. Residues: CASERGSGNTIYF.